This paragraph covers one T cell receptor (beta chain) sequence. Its antigen remains undetermined. No per-base quality is available; no much larger clone lies one base away. These data belong to a study of blood T cell repertoires in COVID-19 (dated by TCRdb to 2018 to 2020). For the study in its entirety: Collaborator samples came from the United States, Italy and Spain and covered acute and convalescent phases of COVID-19. The material from the prospective study consisted of cDNA or gDNA derived from T cells, B-cell-depleted T cells, or PBMCs. Subjects who had been exposed to COVID-19, were actively infected with it, or had recovered from it provided the deeply sampled blood TCRbeta repertoires that made up the dataset. The repertoires were released in a freely available public database meant as a resource for research on the immune response to SARS-CoV-2. The samples were drawn from two sources: the first 160 participants of the ongoing ImmuneRACE study, and 950 to 1,500 subjects contributed by 6 global collaborators. The sample metadata nearly always contained a de-identified subject ID, COVID-19 status, age in years and sex. Where available, HLA class I and class II types were taken from metadata supplied by the sample provider and were not determined by assay-based typing. General conclusions and limits of the study: The quantity of clinical and demographic metadata differed by source and by participant and was supplied without curation.

TCRbeta CDR3 regions were amplified from genomic DNA by means of the immunoSEQ Assay, a bias-controlled multiplex PCR. Turning to the authors' computational methods: The number of nucleated cells in each sample was estimated from the amplification of reference gene primers within the assay. To quantify the absolute abundance of each unique TCRbeta CDR3 rearrangement, sequence reads were collapsed and filtered. For each sample, productive Simpson clonality was calculated as the square root of Simpson's diversity index over productive rearrangements. The table was pulled from immuneACCESS by TCRdb, which kept in-frame rearrangements only. Such tables lose some clones; where checked, under half of the loss comes from unresolved V genes, and the rest has no known cause. That table supplies the V and J calls and clone size; D and trimming were determined from the DNA. In all, the sample holds around 260,000 clones, and 88% of those were seen once. The top ten clonotypes cover approximately 4% of the sample.

A second Seattle source provided samples from volunteer blood donors who had recovered from COVID-19. The collaborating institutions used their own protocols to collect whole blood in K2EDTA tubes. For TCRbeta analysis, collaborator samples were shipped as frozen whole blood, as isolated PBMCs, or as DNA extracted from either sample type. The sequencing sample was made of peripheral blood. The origin of this receptor is a man in his sixties who had recovered from COVID-19.

At the DNA level, the sequence is TGTGCCAGCAGTATGACAGGGGGCACAGATACGCAGTATTTT. Its protein reads: CASSMTGGTDTQYF. The chain was built from TRBV6-6 and TRBJ2-3, with 8 central nucleotides matching TRBD1. From its cysteine to its phenylalanine, the CDR3 spans 14 amino acids. The DNA shown is the 42-base CDR3, in frame from base 1. Reading the germline V gene (reference sequence) gives CDR1 MNHNY and CDR2 SVGAGI. Ends trimmed: V by 5 bases, J by 1 base; bases unmatched to a gene: 2.